This T cell receptor beta chain was sequenced for a study of T cells in Graves' hyperthyroidism and ophthalmopathy (dated by TCRdb to about 2019). About the investigation overall: Peripheral blood samples were taken at initial diagnosis, before any treatment was given. TCR V-J signatures able to tell the groups apart were searched for in a discovery cohort of 90 to 100 patients, of whom over 40 had Graves' ophthalmopathy and 57 had stable Graves' hyperthyroidism. Prospective prediction of ophthalmopathy was tested in an independent validation cohort of some 20 hyperthyroidism patients and 17 patients who later progressed to ophthalmopathy. For training and testing, the 80 to 100 patients in the discovery cohort were randomly divided in a 7:3 ratio. In several Graves' hyperthyroidism patients, the study also compared T-cell repertoires from thyroid tissue with T-cell repertoires from blood. After blood sampling, hyperthyroidism patients were treated with methimazole at a starting dose of 30 mg daily, and ophthalmopathy patients were treated with high-dose intravenous methylprednisolone. TCR Vbeta CDR3 sequencing of approximately 140 peripheral blood samples (approximately 44 ophthalmopathy, some 75 hyperthyroidism and approximately 17 progressor patients) is reported in the paper.

From a lookup of the germline V gene (reference sequence), CDR1 and CDR2 are DFQATT and SNEGSKA. The cysteine opens and the phenylalanine closes a CDR3 of 14 amino acids. The only DNA kept is the CDR3, 42 bases in frame from the first base. Trimming leaves V shorter by 2 bases and J shorter by 4 bases, with the junction holding 4 bases beyond the gene matches. Stable Graves' hyperthyroidism was defined as the absence of progression to ophthalmopathy over 18 months of follow-up. The hyperthyroidism patients were between 18 and 65 years old and newly diagnosed, with a disease duration of less than 2 months. Any patient with an uncontrolled infection, another autoimmune disease, pregnancy or lactation was excluded. Clinical symptoms, serum thyroxine and TRAb, thyroid ultrasound, and orbital computed tomography formed the basis for the diagnoses. Ficoll-Paque density gradient centrifugation was used to isolate PBMCs from around 10 ml of fresh peripheral blood. Trizol reagent was used to extract total RNA, and RNA quality was then checked on an Agilent 2100 Bioanalyzer.

Amplification of TCR beta CDR3 regions was carried out from RNA transcripts. A first-round RT-PCR of the TCR CDR3 used the HTBI primer set with the Qiagen OneStep RT-PCR kit. Libraries were constructed in a second round of multiplex PCR, after which size selection and purification were performed. Sequencing of the libraries was done on an Illumina HiSeq2000 using paired-end 100 bp reads. For the original study's pipeline: Raw data were processed with SOAPnuke, discarding reads with adapters, uncalled bases, mean Phred below 15, or no exact constant-primer or identifier match. COPE v1.2.5 was used to merge the high-quality paired reads, and each unique nucleotide sequence was defined as a clonotype. MiTCR v1.1 was used to align the clonotypes against IMGT TRBV, TRBD and TRBJ reference segments. The analysis was restricted to V-J combinations with a frequency above 0.0001, which together covered 99% to 99.2% of the repertoires. A TCS score was defined as the ratio between F50 (clonal expansion) and ExV (chaos), using BLOSUM62-based TCRdist between CDR3 peptides within each V-J. Welch's t-statistics and random forest reduced several hundred V-J features to fewer than 15, which were used in a naive Bayes classifier (R e1071). TCRdb redid the processing of the public reads, applying fastp at Q25 and MiXCR, and retained in-frame beta chains. Each record represents a unique CDR3 protein, reported with the most common genes and DNA among its rows. None of the V and J calls come from the authors' own analysis; TCRdb made them. The table for this sample lists around 450,000 distinct CDR3 sequences; roughly an eighth of them were counted only once. The ten largest clones represent more than 4.5% of the sample.

The full study reports these points: Most expanded thyroid clonotypes (frequency above 0.001) were also detected in blood, a finding suggesting that blood repertoires may reflect thyroid immune responses. A 13 V-J signature model separated ophthalmopathy from stable hyperthyroidism, with roughly 88% sensitivity and approximately 81% specificity in cross-validation and 80%/75% in testing. During validation, the model predicted progression to ophthalmopathy a median of around six months ahead of onset, with more than 55% sensitivity and under 85% specificity. Sample size was not statistically predetermined, and blinding of investigators to group allocation was not performed.

The sample holds many counts of this clonotype. Its antigen is still unknown. Base-call qualities are not available, and no considerably larger clone is one nucleotide away. Sequencing used blood. The chain employs TRBV20-1 and TRBJ2-5, with 10 middle bases fitting TRBD2. This TCR was recovered from a woman aged 18 to 35 with Graves' hyperthyroidism. CDR3 sequence: CSARLAGAVETQYF. At the DNA level, the sequence is TGCAGTGCTAGACTAGCGGGAGCCGTAGAGACCCAGTACTTC.